One sample yielded the 13 T cell receptor beta chains listed below, sequenced in a study of blood T cells in healthy people across ages. Using a J-beta primer mix together with a sample-barcoded 5' primer, a second PCR was run for roughly 7 to 11 cycles. TCRdb reanalysed the 5' RACE reads using MiXCR and keeps one entry per CDR3 protein. The data contain over 1,500,000 distinct CDR3 sequences, roughly two fifths of them seen just once; the ten biggest clones take up roughly 23%. Sample: blood. The receptor set was obtained from a human donor in good health.

DNA of the CDR3: TGTGCCAGCAGTTACTACTCAGCGGGGGGGCCGTCCTACGAGCAGTACTTC. The encoded protein is CASSYYSAGGPSYEQYF. This rearrangement joins TRBV6-2 or TRBV6-3 to TRBJ2-7; 10 bases are shared with TRBD2. This CDR3 region has 17 residues. V lost 1 base to trimming and J lost 1 base; unmatched junction nucleotides: 7. From germline, CDR1 is MNHEY and CDR2 SVGEGT.

This clonotype was seen more than once but under ten times. The chain has TRBV9 and TRBJ2-7, with D possibly matching TRBD2 (5 bases). The CDR3 consists of 15 residues. The ends were cut back, 0 bases at V and 6 bases at J, with 16 bases in the middle. Per germline, CDR1 SGDLS and CDR2 YYNGEE. In DNA form, the CDR3 reads TGTGCCAGCAGCGTAGAGCCCCGTGAGGGTCTCGAGCAGTACTTC. Its protein is CASSVEPREGLEQYF.

The gene calls are TRBV12-3 or TRBV12-4 and TRBJ2-2; D is ambiguous. V was cut by 1 base and J by 6 bases, with 15 bases left in between. This CDR3 has 16 residues. CDR3 in amino acids: CASSLGVVLQPGELFF. The CDR3 DNA is TGTGCCAGCAGTTTAGGGGTGGTGTTGCAACCCGGGGAGCTGTTTTTT.

The chain combines TRBV27 with TRBJ2-7; D may be TRBD1 (5 bases). Per germline, CDR1 MNHEY and CDR2 SMNVEV (reference sequence). The CDR3 is 16 residues long. V lost 1 base and J lost 4, with 17 bases in between. In DNA, the CDR3 is TGTGCCAGCAGTTTATGGGTAGAAGGGGCTCCGTACGAGCAGTACTTC. This codes for CASSLWVEGAPYEQYF.

In its sample, this clonotype was seen a few times. The gene calls are TRBV20-1 and TRBJ2-3; no clear D gene. CDR1 is DFQATT, CDR2 SNEGSKA, per germline (reference sequence). The CDR3 runs to 13 residues. V gave up 2 bases and J gave up 2 bases, with 8 bases separating them. Here the CDR3 reads CSARSPDTDTQYF. For the CDR3, the DNA is TGCAGTGCTAGATCCCCGGACACAGATACGCAGTATTTT.

The sample holds a few counts of this clonotype. V gene TRBV3-1 combines with J gene TRBJ2-6; no clear D. This CDR3 has 16 residues. Germline loops: CDR1 LGHDT, CDR2 YNNKEL (reference sequence). V was clipped by 1 base and J by 2 bases, with 9 bases between them. The chain's CDR3 is CASSQVRRPGANVLTF. The CDR3 DNA sequence: TGTGCCAGCAGCCAAGTTCGCAGGCCTGGGGCCAACGTCCTGACTTTC.

A single count supports this clonotype. This may stem from a read error, because a much larger clone lies one nucleotide away. The chain joins TRBV7-9 to TRBJ2-4; the match to TRBD2 covers 7 bases. Germline lookup yields CDR1 SEHNR and CDR2 FQNEAQ (reference sequence). The CDR3 length is 13 residues. The CDR3 protein is CVSSPGGSPLLYF. The CDR3 DNA sequence: TGTGTCAGCAGCCCGGGGGGAAGCCCTTTGTTGTACTTC.

The V call is TRBV25-1, the J call TRBJ2-4; D might be TRBD1 (6 bases). Germline CDR1 reads MGHDK; CDR2 reads SYGVNS. V dropped 5 bases and J dropped 3 bases, with 17 bases sitting between them. The length of the CDR3 is 16 residues. CDR3: CASSQITGKGKNIQYF. CDR3 bases: TGTGCCAGCAGTCAGATCACAGGGAAAGGCAAAAACATTCAGTACTTC.

The rearrangement links TRBV5-1 to TRBJ1-1; 7 nucleotides match TRBD1. Unmatched junction bases numbered 8, after V lost 3 bases and J lost 0 bases. The CDR3 sequence is 16 residues long. Germline values: CDR1 SGHRS, CDR2 YFSETQ. CDR3 sequence (DNA): TGCGCCAGCAGCTCATCCATAGGGGGCATGAACACTGAAGCTTTCTTT. Encoded protein: CASSSSIGGMNTEAFF.

This clonotype was found a few times. V gene TRBV5-4 combines with J gene TRBJ1-2; D unclear. This CDR3 spans 14 amino acids. CDR1 is SGHNT and CDR2 is YYREEE in the germline V gene (reference sequence). V dropped 4 bases and J dropped 2 bases, with 12 bases sitting between them. In nucleotides, the CDR3 is TGTGCCAGCAGCCCCAGCAGTATAAACTATGGCTACACCTTC. Translating gives CASSPSSINYGYTF.

This clonotype was recorded a few times. A junction end diverges from the germline sequence, so it may reflect a read error. This sequence joins TRBV5-1 and TRBJ1-2, with D perhaps TRBD1 (6 bases). Germline V CDR1 and CDR2: SGHRS, YFSETQ. This CDR3 spans 13 amino acids. The CDR3 is CASSLQGIYGCTF. The CDR3 DNA reads as TGCGCCAGCAGCTTGCAGGGGATCTATGGCTGCACCTTC.

There are a few counts of this clonotype. The CDR3 is CASSLSGQYYNEQFF. Written as DNA, the CDR3 is TGTGCCAGCAGTTTATCGGGACAGTACTACAATGAGCAGTTCTTC. The chain carries TRBV12-3 or TRBV12-4 and TRBJ2-1; TRBD1 matches at 7 bases. The CDR3 is 15 amino acids. V shed 2 bases and J 3 bases; nucleotides not matched to a gene: 4.

This chain joins TRBV4-3 and TRBJ2-1; D is uncertain. CDR1 and CDR2 (germline): LGHNA, YSLEER. The V and J ends lost 2 bases and 4 bases respectively, with 9 bases between them. CDR3 length equals 14 residues. CDR3 in DNA: TGCGCCAGCAGCCAAAGCCTGTATTACAATGAGCAGTTCTTC. This sequence encodes CASSQSLYYNEQFF.